The 24 T cell receptor beta chains in this list originate from one sample, sequenced in a study of shared clonotypes between healthy human individuals. Selected positively for CCR7 and CD45RO-negative, naive CD8 cells excluded terminally differentiated effector memory CD45RA+ cells. Sequenced by immunoSEQ multiplex PCR; TCRdb stores in-frame clones only, minus some. Among millions of clones listed, 93% were seen once. The sample consisted of naive CD8+ T cells from PBMCs. These receptors were collected from a young man in good health. Some clones in this sample may be carry-over from other donors' samples.

This chain joins TRBV27 and TRBJ2-1; D might be TRBD2 (5 bases). With 1 base removed from V and 9 bases from J, the gap between germline ends came to 13 bases. Germline-derived CDR1 and CDR2 are MNHEY and SMNVEV (reference sequence). The CDR3 is 14 amino acids. CDR3 sequence reads: CASSLFPSAGEQFF. Written as DNA, the CDR3 is TGTGCCAGCAGTTTATTCCCATCGGCGGGTGAGCAGTTCTTC.

The chain couples TRBV29-1 to TRBJ2-1; 12 bases map to TRBD1. CDR3 length: 14 residues. Losses at the gene ends were 6 bases for V and 7 bases for J; bases not matched to a gene: 7. Germline CDR1 and CDR2: SQVTM and ANQGSEA. CDR3 amino acids: CSVEAGQGANEQFF. Here the CDR3 DNA reads TGCAGCGTGGAGGCGGGACAGGGGGCTAATGAGCAGTTCTTC.

The genes are TRBV5-5 and TRBJ1-3; D uncertain. From germline, CDR1 is SGHKS and CDR2 YYEKEE (reference sequence). The CDR3 is 17 residues long. Trimming shortened V by 0 bases and J by 3 bases, and 16 bases separated the two germline ends. Here the CDR3 DNA reads TGTGCCAGCAGCTTGGGACGGAACTCCGAAGGTGGAAACACCATATATTTT. It specifies CASSLGRNSEGGNTIYF.

This clone was seen just once. The chain links TRBV12-5 to TRBJ2-1; 11 positions agree with TRBD1. CDR1 and CDR2 (germline): LGHNT, FRNRAP. V was pared by 3 bases and J by 0 bases, with 7 bases of the junction left unmatched. The CDR3 consists of 18 residues. Here the CDR3 reads CASGFGQGALSSYNEQFF. CDR3 bases: TGTGCTAGTGGTTTTGGACAGGGGGCCTTAAGCTCCTACAATGAGCAGTTCTTC.

This clone turned up a few times. The chain combines TRBV5-4 with TRBJ1-1; 8 bases align to TRBD1. The germline V gene encodes CDR1 SGHNT and CDR2 YYREEE (reference sequence). This CDR3 comprises 16 residues. The V gene end was trimmed by 4 bases and the J gene end by 5 bases; junction bases not matched to a gene: 13. The CDR3: CASSLSPGGAGTEAFF. The CDR3 DNA reads TGTGCCAGCAGCCTCAGCCCAGGGGGCGCGGGGACTGAAGCTTTCTTT.

The chain links TRBV19 to TRBJ2-3, with TRBD2 as a possible D gene (6 bases). The CDR3 is 16 residues long. Germline assignment: CDR1 LNHDA and CDR2 SQIVND (reference sequence). Trimming stripped 1 base from V and 2 bases from J, with 13 bases between. In nucleotides, the CDR3 is TGTGCCAGTAGTATAGTCGGCGGGACCTTCACAGATACGCAGTATTTT. Its protein product is CASSIVGGTFTDTQYF. Together with reference TRBV19 and TRBJ2-3, the CDR3 gives the full variable domain: DGGITQSPKYLFRKEGQNVTLSCEQNLNHDAMYWYRQDPGQGLRLIYYSQIVNDFQKGDIAEGYSVSREKKESFPLTVTSAQKNPTAFYLCASSIVGGTFTDTQYFGPGTRLTVL.

The V call is TRBV29-1, the J call TRBJ2-7, with TRBD2 as a possible D gene (5 bases). V gave up 3 bases and J gave up 2 bases, with 17 bases separating them. Germline assignment: CDR1 SQVTM and CDR2 ANQGSEA. The CDR3 has 15 amino acids. The CDR3 is CSVETLRAGPYEQYF. The DNA of the CDR3 is TGCAGCGTTGAGACTTTGAGGGCTGGCCCCTACGAGCAGTACTTC.

The chain recombines TRBV5-4 with TRBJ1-5, with no clear D. The CDR3 covers 14 residues. Germline assignment: CDR1 SGHNT and CDR2 YYREEE (reference sequence). Between the trimmed V and J ends, which lost 0 bases and 1 base, there was a span of 5 bases. CDR3: CASSLVWSNQPQHF. The DNA for the CDR3 is TGTGCCAGCAGCTTGGTATGGAGCAATCAGCCCCAGCATTTT.

Here the CDR3 reads CASSAGTVVTEAFF. The CDR3 coding sequence is TGTGCCAGCAGTGCAGGGACGGTCGTCACTGAAGCTTTCTTT. V usage is TRBV27 and J usage is TRBJ1-1, with a weak D call TRBD1 (5 bases). The CDR3 spans 14 residues. V shed 5 bases and J shed 4 bases, with 14 bases lying between them. Germline assignment: CDR1 MNHEY and CDR2 SMNVEV (reference sequence).

V gene TRBV10-3 combines with J gene TRBJ2-1; D unclear. The V gene lost 2 bases and the J gene lost 5 bases, with 10 bases spanning the gap. Germline V gene data show CDR1 as ENHRY and CDR2 as SYGVKD. The CDR3 extends over 14 amino acids. In nucleotides, the CDR3 is TGTGCCATCAGTGAGCCTGCGCGGCACAATGAGCAGTTCTTC. Its protein is CAISEPARHNEQFF.

The chain uses TRBV28 and TRBJ2-1; a possible D gene is TRBD2 (7 bases). CDR1 and CDR2 (germline): MDHEN, SYDVKM. Trimming left V 11 bases short and J 7 bases short, with 24 bases between. The CDR3 loop spans 15 amino acids. CDR3 DNA sequence: TGTGCCGGCGCGGCTAGCGGTCGGAGGGGGAATGAGCAGTTCTTC. Residues: CAGAASGRRGNEQFF.

Comments on this clone: The sample contains more than one DNA sequence encoding this CDR3. The J gene is TRBJ2-1, the V gene TRBV27; D is unresolved. Germline CDR1 reads MNHEY; CDR2 reads SMNVEV (reference sequence). The CDR3 spans 13 residues. V was trimmed by 5 bases and J by 4 bases, leaving 9 bases between them. This CDR3 reads CASSPTLYNEQFF. The CDR3 DNA reads TGTGCCAGCAGTCCGACACTGTACAATGAGCAGTTCTTC.

This chain links TRBV29-1 with TRBJ2-3; unclear D gene. Germline loops: CDR1 SQVTM, CDR2 ANQGSEA. The CDR3 has 12 amino acids. Trimming removed 4 bases from V and 3 bases from J, with 8 bases in between. The CDR3 here is CSVVVGTDTQYF. For the CDR3, the DNA is TGCAGCGTTGTGGTAGGAACAGATACGCAGTATTTT.

The CDR3 is CASSLGRGSGNTIYF. The CDR3 DNA is TGTGCCAGCAGCTTGGGCAGGGGCTCTGGAAACACCATATATTTT. The chain is built from TRBV5-8 and TRBJ1-3; a weak D match, TRBD1 (6 bases). The V end lost 0 bases, the J end lost 0 bases, and 7 bases lay between the germline ends. In germline, CDR1 is SGHTS, CDR2 YDEGEE. This CDR3 has 15 residues. Supplemented by reference TRBV5-8 and TRBJ1-3, the full variable domain reads EAGVTQSPTHLIKTRGQQATLRCSPISGHTSVYWYQQALGLGLQFLLWYDEGEERNRGNFPPRFSGRQFPNYSSELNVNALELEDSALYLCASSLGRGSGNTIYFGEGSWLTVV.

V is TRBV7-9 and J is TRBJ1-1, with D maybe TRBD1 (5 bases). CDR1 and CDR2 from the germline V gene are SEHNR and FQNEAQ (reference sequence). Trimming cost V 3 bases and J 0 bases, with 17 bases left between them. This CDR3 is 17 amino acids long. The CDR3 reads CASSFVGGDSMNTEAFF. CDR3 nucleotides: TGTGCCAGCAGCTTCGTGGGCGGGGACTCCATGAACACTGAAGCTTTCTTT.

J is TRBJ1-1 and V is TRBV28, with a weak D call TRBD1 (5 bases). CDR3 length: 15 residues. V gave up 2 bases and J gave up 1 base, with 11 bases separating them. Germline V gene data show CDR1 as MDHEN and CDR2 as SYDVKM. The CDR3 coding sequence is TGTGCCAGCAGTTTAGGGTGGAGGGGGAACACTGAAGCTTTCTTT. Translating gives CASSLGWRGNTEAFF. The full variable domain, with the rest looked up from reference TRBV28 and TRBJ1-1, is DVKVTQSSRYLVKRTGEKVFLECVQDMDHENMFWYRQDPGLGLRLIYFSYDVKMKEKGDIPEGYSVSREKKERFSLILESASTNQTSMYLCASSLGWRGNTEAFFGQGTRLTVV.

V gene TRBV30 combines with J gene TRBJ2-5, with 7 bases that match TRBD1. The CDR3 totals 12 residues. Germline V gene lookup returns CDR1 GTSNPN and CDR2 SVGIG (reference sequence). V lost 3 bases and J lost 6; bases outside the gene matches: 4. The CDR3 is CAWSDRVKTQYF. The CDR3 coding sequence is TGTGCCTGGAGCGACAGGGTGAAGACCCAGTACTTC.

The rearrangement links TRBV7-9 to TRBJ2-2; TRBD1 aligns across 8 bases. The CDR3 contains 14 residues. CDR1 and CDR2 from the germline V gene are SEHNR and FQNEAQ (reference sequence). The V and J ends lost 7 bases and 2 bases, in that order; junction bases with no gene match: 3. The CDR3 nucleotides read TGTGCCAGCAAGACAGGGGTCAACACCGGGGAGCTGTTTTTT. Translated: CASKTGVNTGELFF.

Regarding this clone: Other DNA sequences from this sample encode an identical CDR3 as well. This sequence joins TRBV7-6 and TRBJ2-1, with D unclear. V dropped 3 bases and J dropped 4 bases, with 7 bases sitting between them. CDR1 SGHVS and CDR2 FNYEAQ come from the germline V gene. This CDR3 is built from 13 residues. CDR3 protein: CASSFGGYNEQFF. CDR3 sequence (DNA): TGTGCCAGCAGCTTCGGTGGATACAATGAGCAGTTCTTC.

The chain carries TRBV9 and TRBJ1-2, with D perhaps TRBD1 (5 bases). The germline V gene has CDR1 SGDLS and CDR2 YYNGEE. This CDR3 spans 12 amino acids. Trimming pared 3 bases from V and 8 bases from J, leaving 11 bases between. The CDR3 region has the DNA TGTGCCAGCAGCGGGGGGAGTGGAGGCTACACCTTC. Translating it yields CASSGGSGGYTF. Full variable domain (outside the CDR3, taken from reference TRBV9 and TRBJ1-2): DSGVTQTPKHLITATGQRVTLRCSPRSGDLSVYWYQQSLDQGLQFLIQYYNGEERAKGNILERFSAQQFPDLHSELNLSSLELGDSALYFCASSGGSGGYTFGSGTRLTVV.

The chain recombines TRBV19 with TRBJ1-1; tentatively, D is TRBD1 (5 bases). Deletions cut 7 bases from V and 2 bases from J, with 20 bases between. This CDR3 is 16 amino acids long. Germline CDR1 reads LNHDA; CDR2 reads SQIVND (reference sequence). This chain's CDR3 is CASTPSGGFRNTEAFF. CDR3 in DNA: TGTGCCAGTACCCCATCGGGGGGTTTTAGAAACACTGAAGCTTTCTTT. Based on the CDR3 plus reference TRBV19 and TRBJ1-1, the full variable domain is DGGITQSPKYLFRKEGQNVTLSCEQNLNHDAMYWYRQDPGQGLRLIYYSQIVNDFQKGDIAEGYSVSREKKESFPLTVTSAQKNPTAFYLCASTPSGGFRNTEAFFGQGTRLTVV.

The rearrangement links TRBV29-1 to TRBJ1-2; D unresolved. CDR1 is SQVTM, CDR2 ANQGSEA, per germline. The ends were cut back, 6 bases at V and 14 bases at J, with 16 bases in the middle. The CDR3 has 10 amino acids. In DNA, the CDR3 is TGCAGCGTCCACCAATGGGGTCTAACCTTC. Translated, it gives CSVHQWGLTF.

The V call is TRBV4-3, the J call TRBJ1-5; maybe TRBD1 (6 bases). The CDR3 length is 16 residues. V was shortened by 4 bases and J by 0 bases, with 13 bases between the two germline ends. Germline V gene data show CDR1 as LGHNA and CDR2 as YSLEER. The CDR3: CASSPGTWDSNQPQHF. The CDR3 DNA reads TGCGCCAGCAGCCCAGGGACATGGGATAGCAATCAGCCCCAGCATTTT.

This clone was seen a single time. The rearrangement joins TRBV2 to TRBJ2-3; tentative D call: TRBD2 (6 bases). The CDR3 is 15 residues long. Germline V gene lookup returns CDR1 SNHLY and CDR2 FYNNEI. The germline V and J ends were trimmed by 6 bases and 2 bases, with 15 bases remaining between them. The CDR3 DNA follows: TGTGCCAGCAGCCGACTAGGCTGGCCCACAGATACGCAGTATTTT. Translated, it gives CASSRLGWPTDTQYF.